These 2 T cell receptor beta chains originate from one sample sequenced in a study of cytomegalovirus exposure and HLA in healthy donors. Here immunoSEQ multiplex PCR was the method, and the copy in TCRdb shows in-frame clones only, minus some. The sample yields about 62,000 clones, approximately 95% seen once. The sequencing input was PBMCs. These receptors were obtained from a young woman in good health and CMV-seropositive.

V gene TRBV27 combines with J gene TRBJ1-1; D is unresolved. V was trimmed by 8 bases and J by 0 bases, leaving 16 bases between them. Germline V lookup: CDR1 MNHEY, CDR2 SMNVEV (reference sequence). The CDR3 runs 15 residues. The CDR3 DNA reads TGTGCCAGCTCCCCTTACGAGCTAATGAACACTGAAGCTTTCTTT. This translates into CASSPYELMNTEAFF.

The chain links TRBV4-3 to TRBJ2-7; D perhaps matches TRBD2 (7 bases). CDR3 length equals 18 residues. Trimming left V 0 bases short and J 0 bases short, with 18 bases between. CDR1 is LGHNA, CDR2 YSLEER, per germline. This CDR3 is CASSQEGGGYKSSYEQYF. The DNA of the CDR3 is TGCGCCAGCAGCCAAGAAGGGGGGGGCTACAAGAGCTCCTACGAGCAGTACTTC.